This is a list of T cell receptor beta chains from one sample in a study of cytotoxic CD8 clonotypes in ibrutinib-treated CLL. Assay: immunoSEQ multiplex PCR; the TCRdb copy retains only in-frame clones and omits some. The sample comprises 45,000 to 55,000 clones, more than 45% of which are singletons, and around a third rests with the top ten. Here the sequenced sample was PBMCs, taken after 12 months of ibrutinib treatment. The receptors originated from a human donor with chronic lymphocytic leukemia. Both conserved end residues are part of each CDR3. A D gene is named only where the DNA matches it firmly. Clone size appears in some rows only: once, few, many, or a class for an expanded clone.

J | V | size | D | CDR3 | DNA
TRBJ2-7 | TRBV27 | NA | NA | CASTYGDYEQYF | TGTGCCAGCACCTACGGGGACTACGAGCAGTACTTC
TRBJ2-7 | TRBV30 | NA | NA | CASYLALGNEQYF | TGTGCCTCCTACTTAGCATTGGGGAACGAGCAGTACTTC
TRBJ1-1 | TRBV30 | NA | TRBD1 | CAWSGGQPNTEAFF | TGTGCCTGGAGTGGGGGACAGCCGAACACTGAAGCTTTCTTT
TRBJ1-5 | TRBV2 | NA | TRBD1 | CATRQGGSNQPQHF | TGTGCCACCCGACAGGGAGGGAGCAATCAGCCCCAGCATTTT
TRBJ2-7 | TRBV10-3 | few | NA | CAISVDGRNGEQYF | TGTGCCATCAGTGTAGACGGGAGAAACGGGGAGCAGTACTTC
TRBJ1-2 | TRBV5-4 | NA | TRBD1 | CASSMDRGLYYTF | TGTGCCAGCAGCATGGACAGGGGGCTCTACTACACCTTC
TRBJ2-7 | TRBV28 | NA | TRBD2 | CASSLGRGIRSYEQYF | TGTGCCAGCAGTTTAGGGCGGGGGATAAGGTCCTACGAGCAGTACTTC
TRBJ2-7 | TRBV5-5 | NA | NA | CASSQGKFYEQYF | TGTGCCAGCAGCCAGGGGAAGTTCTACGAGCAGTACTTC
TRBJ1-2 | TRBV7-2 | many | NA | CASSLVRGGYTF | TGTGCCAGCAGCTTAGTAAGGGGTGGCTACACCTTC
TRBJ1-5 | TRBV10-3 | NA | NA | CAISEGGGEQPQHF | TGTGCCATCAGTGAAGGGGGGGGCGAACAGCCCCAGCATTTT
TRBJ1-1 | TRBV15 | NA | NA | CATSRVARANTEAFF | TGTGCCACCAGCAGAGTGGCCAGGGCGAACACTGAAGCTTTCTTT
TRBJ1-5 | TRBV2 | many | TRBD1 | CASSHNTGGYGNQPQHF | TGTGCCAGCAGTCATAACACAGGGGGTTACGGCAATCAGCCCCAGCATTTT
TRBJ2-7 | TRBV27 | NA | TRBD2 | CASRPRTSGTYYEQYF | TGTGCCAGCAGGCCCCGGACTAGCGGGACGTACTACGAGCAGTACTTC
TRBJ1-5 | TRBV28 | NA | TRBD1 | CASSRTGGNQPQHF | TGTGCCAGCTCACGGACAGGGGGCAATCAGCCCCAGCATTTT
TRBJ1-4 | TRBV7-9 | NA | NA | CASSSTNEKLFF | TGTGCCAGCAGTTCAACTAATGAAAAACTGTTTTTT
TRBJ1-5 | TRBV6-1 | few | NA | CASSENVGWGPQHF | TGTGCCAGCAGTGAAAATGTGGGTTGGGGGCCCCAGCATTTT